The 20 T cell receptor beta chains below all came from one sample that was sequenced in a study of cytomegalovirus exposure and HLA in healthy donors. In the PCR, 60 Vbeta and 13 Jbeta primers were used. Sequencing used immunoSEQ multiplex PCR; TCRdb keeps in-frame clones, though not all of them. The data hold about 76,000 clones, with about four fifths observed a single time. The sequenced sample consisted of PBMCs. The receptors stem from a woman in her thirties in good health and CMV-seronegative.

V and J are TRBV7-2 and TRBJ2-7; TRBD1 aligns across 11 bases. The CDR3 is 15 amino acids. The J segment lost 5 bases and the V segment lost 2 bases, leaving 5 bases of the junction unmatched. Germline assignment: CDR1 SGHTA and CDR2 FQGNSA. The CDR3 loop is CASSLFGQGANEQYF. CDR3 sequence (DNA): TGTGCCAGCAGCTTATTTGGACAGGGGGCAAACGAGCAGTACTTC.

V usage is TRBV30 and J usage is TRBJ1-2, with 7 nucleotides matching TRBD1. Per germline, CDR1 GTSNPN and CDR2 SVGIG (reference sequence). The CDR3 extends over 13 amino acids. J gave up 4 bases and V 1 base, and 3 bases lay outside the gene matches. This chain's CDR3 is CAWSEQGSYGYTF. In nucleotides, the CDR3 is TGTGCCTGGAGTGAACAGGGGTCCTATGGCTACACCTTC.

The gene calls are TRBV5-3 and TRBJ2-5; D not certain. The end of the DNA is better explained by TRBJ2-7, so the J call may be wrong. TRBV5-3 is an ORF, with its function uncertain. CDR3 length: 12 amino acids. For the CDR3, the DNA is TGTGCCAGAAGCTTGATCTTCTACGAGCAGTACTTC. It is translated as CARSLIFYEQYF.

The chain employs TRBV30 and TRBJ1-6; D not certain. Trimming took 0 bases from V and 9 from J, leaving 9 bases between them. This CDR3 is 13 amino acids long. Per germline, CDR1 GTSNPN and CDR2 SVGIG (reference sequence). CDR3 in amino acids: CAWSVDRSSPLHF. DNA of the CDR3: TGTGCCTGGAGTGTCGACCGGAGTTCACCCCTCCACTTT.

This chain joins TRBV13 and TRBJ2-4; 10 bases map to TRBD2. The ends lost 7 bases at V and 5 bases at J; junction bases unmatched: 5. The CDR3 contains 14 residues. CDR1 PRHDT and CDR2 FYEKMQ come from the germline V gene (reference sequence). This CDR3 reads CASTHSGGQNIQYF. The CDR3 DNA reads TGTGCCAGCACCCATAGCGGGGGGCAAAACATTCAGTACTTC.

DNA of the CDR3: TGCGCCAGCAGGGACTCCTCTGGGGCCAACGTCCTGACTTTC. It codes for CASRDSSGANVLTF. This chain uses TRBV5-1 with TRBJ2-6; TRBD2 is a possible D gene (5 bases). Germline assignment: CDR1 SGHRS and CDR2 YFSETQ. The CDR3 contains 14 residues. V was clipped by 5 bases and J by 0 bases, with 6 bases between them.

CDR3 loop: CASSSLRQGTQYF. CDR3 coding DNA: TGTGCCAGCAGCTCACTCCGACAGGGGACGCAGTATTTT. The chain joins TRBV5-4 to TRBJ2-3; 8 bases map to TRBD1. The V gene's germline CDR1 is SGHNT and CDR2 YYREEE (reference sequence). The CDR3 has 13 amino acids. The junction had 6 bases not matched to a gene; V was cut back by 3 bases and J by 9 bases.

V and J are TRBV29-1 and TRBJ2-1; 8 nucleotides align to TRBD2. V lost 7 bases to trimming and J lost 7 bases; unmatched junction nucleotides: 0. This CDR3 spans 10 amino acids. From germline, CDR1 is SQVTM and CDR2 ANQGSEA. The CDR3, as DNA: TGCAGCGGCGGGGGGAATGAGCAGTTCTTC. Protein product: CSGGGNEQFF.

This clone was picked up a small number of times. This chain connects TRBV5-1 to TRBJ1-2; 7 bases line up with TRBD1. The CDR3 runs to 13 residues. The V and J ends lost 0 bases and 6 bases, in that order; junction bases with no gene match: 2. Per the germline V gene, CDR1 is SGHRS and CDR2 is YFSETQ. The CDR3 reads CASSLGQGNGYTF. The CDR3 nucleotides read TGCGCCAGCAGCTTGGGACAGGGTAATGGCTACACCTTC.

This chain connects TRBV2 to TRBJ2-3, with 9 bases aligning to TRBD2. From germline, CDR1 is SNHLY and CDR2 FYNNEI. This CDR3 comprises 17 residues. J was trimmed by 0 bases and V by 8 bases; bases with no gene match: 12. The CDR3 sequence is CASLLAGGLGSTDTQYF. CDR3 coding DNA: TGTGCCAGCCTCCTTGCGGGAGGGCTGGGTAGCACAGATACGCAGTATTTT.

The chain has TRBV5-1 and TRBJ2-2; D is perhaps TRBD1 (6 bases). Germline CDR1 reads SGHRS; CDR2 reads YFSETQ. This CDR3 is 15 amino acids long. V was pared by 3 bases and J by 0 bases, with 9 bases between. The CDR3 is CASSSGAANTGELFF. CDR3 DNA: TGCGCCAGCAGCTCAGGGGCCGCGAACACCGGGGAGCTGTTTTTT.

V and J are TRBV29-1 and TRBJ1-1; perhaps TRBD1 as D (5 bases). The germline V gene has CDR1 SQVTM and CDR2 ANQGSEA. The CDR3 is 13 residues long. Trimming pared 7 bases from V and 6 bases from J, leaving 18 bases between. CDR3 DNA: TGCAGCGCGAAATCCCCAGGGATGGCTGAAGCTTTCTTT. Protein product: CSAKSPGMAEAFF.

This clone was picked up one time. The chain links TRBV7-6 to TRBJ2-5; the match to TRBD1 covers 8 bases. The CDR3 length is 14 residues. Trimming took 5 bases from V and 2 from J; bases not matched to a gene: 4. CDR1 is SGHVS and CDR2 is FNYEAQ in the germline V gene. CDR3 in amino acids: CASSKRDRQETQYF. CDR3 sequence (DNA): TGTGCCAGCAGCAAACGGGACAGGCAAGAGACCCAGTACTTC.

This chain links TRBV7-9 with TRBJ1-2; 10 bases are a match to TRBD1. The CDR3 is 14 amino acids. V lost 4 bases to trimming and J lost 6 bases; unmatched junction nucleotides: 5. Germline V gene data show CDR1 as SEHNR and CDR2 as FQNEAQ (reference sequence). The CDR3 reads CASSWDRGADGYTF. CDR3 bases: TGTGCCAGCAGCTGGGACAGGGGCGCCGATGGCTACACCTTC.

The V call is TRBV30, the J call TRBJ2-5; the D gene is possibly TRBD2 (5 bases). Trimming stripped 3 bases from V and 5 bases from J, with 13 bases between. Germline assignment: CDR1 GTSNPN and CDR2 SVGIG (reference sequence). The CDR3 loop spans 13 amino acids. CDR3 nucleotide sequence: TGTGCCTGGAGCCCTAGCAGGTTGGAGACCCAGTACTTC. Amino acids: CAWSPSRLETQYF.

This clone was counted a few times. Relative to the germline gene, one junction end is altered; a read error may explain this. The rearrangement joins TRBV7-9 to TRBJ2-7; D may be TRBD1 (5 bases). The CDR3 is 15 amino acids. CDR1 is SEHNR and CDR2 is FQNEAQ in the germline V gene (reference sequence). The CDR3 DNA sequence: TGTTCCAGCAGCTCCGCGGTTGGGGCCAGGTACGAGCAGTACTTC. Its translation is CSSSSAVGARYEQYF.

V usage is TRBV2 and J usage is TRBJ1-2, with D possibly TRBD1 on 6 matching bases. Germline V gives CDR1 SNHLY, CDR2 FYNNEI. The V and J ends lost 6 bases and 0 bases respectively, with 11 bases between them. This CDR3 comprises 14 residues. In nucleotides, the CDR3 is TGTGCCAGCAGCGACAGGCCGTCTAACTATGGCTACACCTTC. Translating gives CASSDRPSNYGYTF.

This clone was counted a single time. The CDR3 sequence: CASRGGGGHYGYTF. In nucleotides, the CDR3 is TGTGCCAGCCGGGGGGGAGGGGGCCACTATGGCTACACCTTC. The chain uses TRBV6-5 and TRBJ1-2; 7 nucleotides agree with TRBD1. V lost 8 bases and J lost 3; bases outside the gene matches: 9. The germline gives CDR1 MNHEY, CDR2 SVGAGI. The CDR3 runs to 14 residues.

DNA of the CDR3: TGTGCCAGCAGTTTAGGGGGACAGGGTGGGAATGAGCAGTTCTTC. Amino acid sequence: CASSLGGQGGNEQFF. The V gene is TRBV28, the J gene TRBJ2-1; 9 bases map to TRBD1. After removal of 2 bases from V and 7 bases from J, the junction contained 6 bases not matched to a gene. CDR3 length equals 15 residues. CDR1 and CDR2 from the germline V gene are MDHEN and SYDVKM.

This chain joins TRBV15 and TRBJ1-6; the match to TRBD1 covers 7 bases. The CDR3 spans 16 residues. Germline CDR1 is LNHNV and CDR2 is YYDKDF (reference sequence). J lost 6 bases, V lost 0 bases, and 5 bases had no gene match. CDR3 coding DNA: TGTGCCACCAGCAGAGAGATGAGACAGGGTAATTCACCCCTCCACTTT. It codes for CATSREMRQGNSPLHF.